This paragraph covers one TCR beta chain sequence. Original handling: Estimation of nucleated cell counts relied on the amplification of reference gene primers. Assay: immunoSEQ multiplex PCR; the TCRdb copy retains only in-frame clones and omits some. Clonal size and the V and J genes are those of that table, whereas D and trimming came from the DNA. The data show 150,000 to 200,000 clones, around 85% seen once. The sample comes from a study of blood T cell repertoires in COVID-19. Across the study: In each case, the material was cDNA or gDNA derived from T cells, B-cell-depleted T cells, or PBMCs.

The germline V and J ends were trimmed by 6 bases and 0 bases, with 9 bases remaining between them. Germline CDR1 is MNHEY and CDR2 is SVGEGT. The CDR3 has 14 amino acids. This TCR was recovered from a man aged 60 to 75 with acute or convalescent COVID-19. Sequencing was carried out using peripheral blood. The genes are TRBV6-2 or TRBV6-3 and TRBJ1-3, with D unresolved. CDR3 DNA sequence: TGTGCCAGCAGCCGAGCTTACTCTGGAAACACCATATATTTT. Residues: CASSRAYSGNTIYF.